Listed below are T cell receptor beta chains from one sample, sequenced in a study of blood T cell repertoires in COVID-19. Here immunoSEQ multiplex PCR was the method, and the copy in TCRdb shows in-frame clones only, minus some. The repertoire has tens of thousands of clones, over 75% of them found once; the top ten carry less than 20%. Sample: peripheral blood. These receptors were taken from a man between 65 and 85 years old with active COVID-19. Both conserved end residues are part of each CDR3. The order of the fields is D gene, clone size, J gene, V gene, CDR3 DNA, CDR3 protein. The D gene is left open where the match is weak. The listing skips clone size in some rows; elsewhere it reads once, few, many or a size class.

D: NA; size: NA; J: TRBJ1-1; V: TRBV19; DNA: TGTGCCAGTCAGAAAACAGTCTCGAACACTGAAGCTTTCTTT; CDR3: CASQKTVSNTEAFF
D: TRBD1; size: once; J: TRBJ2-1; V: TRBV5-5; DNA: TGTGCCAGCAGCATTCCCGGGACAGGAGGGGGCAATGAGCAGTTCTTC; CDR3: CASSIPGTGGGNEQFF
D: NA; size: NA; J: TRBJ1-1; V: TRBV12-3/TRBV12-4; DNA: TGTGCCAGCAGTTCCGGGATGAACACTGAAGCTTTCTTT; CDR3: CASSSGMNTEAFF
D: NA; size: NA; J: TRBJ2-7; V: TRBV11-2; DNA: TGTGCCAGCAGCCTAGGGGCAAGGCACGAGCAGTACTTC; CDR3: CASSLGARHEQYF
D: TRBD2; size: NA; J: TRBJ2-1; V: TRBV6-5; DNA: TGTGCCATCAAAGCGGGGGGATACAATGAGCAGTTCTTC; CDR3: CAIKAGGYNEQFF
D: TRBD1; size: NA; J: TRBJ2-3; V: TRBV28; DNA: TGTGCCAGCAGTTTCCTTAGGGGGCGCAGCACAGATACGCAGTATTTT; CDR3: CASSFLRGRSTDTQYF
D: NA; size: NA; J: TRBJ2-6; V: TRBV19; DNA: TGTGCCAGTAGCCTCTCTGGGGCCAACGTCCTGACTTTC; CDR3: CASSLSGANVLTF
D: NA; size: NA; J: TRBJ1-1; V: TRBV4-1; DNA: TGCGCCAGCAGCCCCTCGCCCAGTGAAGCTTTCTTT; CDR3: CASSPSPSEAFF
D: TRBD1; size: NA; J: TRBJ2-1; V: TRBV2; DNA: TGTGCCAGCAAAGGGGGACAGGCGAGAGATGAGCAGTTCTTC; CDR3: CASKGGQARDEQFF
D: TRBD1; size: NA; J: TRBJ1-1; V: TRBV29-1; DNA: TGCAGCGTGGCCCAGGACAGGGTGGTCACTGAAGCTTTCTTT; CDR3: CSVAQDRVVTEAFF
D: TRBD1; size: NA; J: TRBJ2-1; V: TRBV5-4; DNA: TGTGCCAGCAGCCGGACAGGGTCCTACAATGAGCAGTTCTTC; CDR3: CASSRTGSYNEQFF
D: TRBD1; size: NA; J: TRBJ2-2; V: TRBV4-2; DNA: TGTGCCAGCAGCCAAGATCCGGGACAGTTCACCGGGGAGCTGTTTTTT; CDR3: CASSQDPGQFTGELFF
D: NA; size: NA; J: TRBJ2-1; V: TRBV28; DNA: TGTGCCAGCAGTCCTCGGACTGCCTACAATGAGCAGTTCTTC; CDR3: CASSPRTAYNEQFF
D: TRBD1; size: NA; J: TRBJ1-1; V: TRBV19; DNA: TGTGCCAGTAGTATCGGACAGGGGGCGAAGAGGACTGAAGCTTTCTTT; CDR3: CASSIGQGAKRTEAFF
D: TRBD1; size: once; J: TRBJ2-7; V: TRBV5-4; DNA: TGTGCCAGCAGCTCGGGACAGAGGGCCTACGAGCAGTACTTC; CDR3: CASSSGQRAYEQYF
D: NA; size: medium-sized; J: TRBJ2-1; V: TRBV5-6; DNA: TGTGCCAGCAGCTTTGGGGGGGCGTTGAATGAGCAGTTCTTC; CDR3: CASSFGGALNEQFF
D: NA; size: NA; J: TRBJ1-2; V: TRBV24-1; DNA: TGTGCCACCAGTGACTACCGCTATGGCTACACCTTC; CDR3: CATSDYRYGYTF
D: NA; size: NA; J: TRBJ1-1; V: TRBV19; DNA: TGTGCCAGTAGTATAAGACAGCACACTGAAGCTTTCTTT; CDR3: CASSIRQHTEAFF
D: NA; size: NA; J: TRBJ1-1; V: TRBV4-3; DNA: TGCGCCAGCAGCCCTTTTTTAGGAGGGTACGACACTGAAGCTTTCTTT; CDR3: CASSPFLGGYDTEAFF
D: TRBD2; size: once; J: TRBJ2-7; V: TRBV2; DNA: TGTGCCAGCTGGCGGGGGAGCTCCTACGAGCAGTACTTC; CDR3: CASWRGSSYEQYF
D: TRBD1; size: NA; J: TRBJ2-2; V: TRBV24-1; DNA: TGTGCCACCAGTGATCGAGGGGGCGCAGGCACCGGGGAGCTGTTTTTT; CDR3: CATSDRGGAGTGELFF
D: NA; size: NA; J: TRBJ1-1; V: TRBV30; DNA: TGTGCCTGGAGTAGAGGCGAAGCCGAGGGCACTGAAGCTTTCTTT; CDR3: CAWSRGEAEGTEAFF
D: NA; size: NA; J: TRBJ1-6; V: TRBV19; DNA: TGTGCCAGTAGTATAGCGGAGCTCTCACCCCTCCACTTT; CDR3: CASSIAELSPLHF
D: TRBD2; size: once; J: TRBJ2-3; V: TRBV3-1/TRBV3-2; DNA: TGTGCCAGCACCCTGCGGGGGGGAAAAACGGCAGATACGCAGTATTTT; CDR3: CASTLRGGKTADTQYF
D: TRBD2; size: NA; J: TRBJ2-5; V: TRBV18; DNA: TGTGCCAGCTCACCTGCTAGCGGGGGGGTCCAAGAGACCCAGTACTTC; CDR3: CASSPASGGVQETQYF
D: NA; size: NA; J: TRBJ2-5; V: TRBV5-1; DNA: TGCGCCAGCAGCTTGGGCGGCCAACCCAACCAAGAGACCCAGTACTTC; CDR3: CASSLGGQPNQETQYF
D: NA; size: NA; J: TRBJ1-2; V: TRBV5-4; DNA: TGTGCCGCAGGGGACACAGTAAAGGGCTACACCTTC; CDR3: CAAGDTVKGYTF
D: NA; size: NA; J: TRBJ1-5; V: TRBV20-1; DNA: TGCAGTGCTAGTACCTACGGGAGCCAGCCCCAGCATTTT; CDR3: CSASTYGSQPQHF
D: NA; size: NA; J: TRBJ2-7; V: TRBV30; DNA: TGTGCCTGGAGTACAGGAGATACCTACGAGCAGTACTTC; CDR3: CAWSTGDTYEQYF
D: NA; size: NA; J: TRBJ1-1; V: TRBV18; DNA: TGTGCCAGCTCACCCACAGAGAACACTGAAGCTTTCTTT; CDR3: CASSPTENTEAFF
D: NA; size: few; J: TRBJ2-2; V: TRBV7-2; DNA: TGTGCCAGCAGCTTAGGCGCAGGGTACACCGGGGAGCTGTTTTTT; CDR3: CASSLGAGYTGELFF
D: NA; size: NA; J: TRBJ2-7; V: TRBV27; DNA: TGTGCCAGCAATAATACTCCGGGACAATCTTCCTACGAGCAGTACTTC; CDR3: CASNNTPGQSSYEQYF
D: TRBD1; size: NA; J: TRBJ2-7; V: TRBV28; DNA: TGTGCCAGCAGTTTATTGGACAGGATATTAAACTTC; CDR3: CASSLLDRILNF
D: NA; size: NA; J: TRBJ2-2; V: TRBV6-1; DNA: TGTGCCAGCAGTGAAGAAGTAGGCAGGGTCACCGGGGAGCTGTTTTTT; CDR3: CASSEEVGRVTGELFF
D: NA; size: NA; J: TRBJ1-1; V: TRBV28; DNA: TGTGCCAGCAGTCTCAGGGAGGCAGCTTTCTTT; CDR3: CASSLREAAFF
D: NA; size: once; J: TRBJ2-2; V: TRBV25-1; DNA: TGTGCCAGCAGCGGCGGGGTTATACACGGGGAGCTGTTTTTT; CDR3: CASSGGVIHGELFF
D: TRBD2; size: NA; J: TRBJ2-7; V: TRBV7-3; DNA: TGTGCCAGCTCCCTCGGCGGGGGGTATGAGCAGTACTTC; CDR3: CASSLGGGYEQYF
D: NA; size: NA; J: TRBJ2-3; V: TRBV5-1; DNA: TGCGCCAGCAGCTTGGGACAGGTTGTGGGCACAGATACGCAGTATTTT; CDR3: CASSLGQVVGTDTQYF
D: NA; size: NA; J: TRBJ2-1; V: TRBV6-5; DNA: TGTGCCAGCAGTTATTCAGTGGCGGGGAGAAATGAGCAGTTCTTC; CDR3: CASSYSVAGRNEQFF
D: NA; size: NA; J: TRBJ2-3; V: TRBV9; DNA: TGTGCCAGCAGCGCCCCCGGGACTGGGGTCACAGATACGCAGTATTTT; CDR3: CASSAPGTGVTDTQYF
D: NA; size: once; J: TRBJ2-2; V: TRBV7-2; DNA: TGTGCCAGCAGTCGACGAGCCGGGAGCACCGGGGAGCTGTTTTTT; CDR3: CASSRRAGSTGELFF